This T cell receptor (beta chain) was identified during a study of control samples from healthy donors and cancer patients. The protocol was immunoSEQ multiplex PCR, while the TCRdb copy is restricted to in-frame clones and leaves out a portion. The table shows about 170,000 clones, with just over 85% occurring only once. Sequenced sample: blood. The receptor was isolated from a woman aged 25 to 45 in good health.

In nucleotides, the CDR3 is TGCGCCAGCAGCTTAGGTGTGTGGGACTCCTACACTGAAGCTTTCTTT. As protein: CASSLGVWDSYTEAFF. The rearrangement uses TRBV5-1 and TRBJ1-1; possible D gene TRBD1, 5 bases. The CDR3 has 16 residues. V lost 2 bases, J lost 3 bases, and 17 bases lay in between. Germline V CDR1 and CDR2: SGHRS, YFSETQ.